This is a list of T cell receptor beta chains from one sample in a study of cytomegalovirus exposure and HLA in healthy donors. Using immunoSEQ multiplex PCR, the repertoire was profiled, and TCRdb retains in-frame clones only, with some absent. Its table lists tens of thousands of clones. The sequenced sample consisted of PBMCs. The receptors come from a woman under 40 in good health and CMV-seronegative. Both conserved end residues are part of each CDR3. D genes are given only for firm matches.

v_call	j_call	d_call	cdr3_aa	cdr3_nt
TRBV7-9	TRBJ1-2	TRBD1	CASSSHRGRGYGYTF	TGTGCCAGCAGCTCCCACAGGGGGCGAGGCTATGGCTACACCTTC
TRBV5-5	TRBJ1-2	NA	CASSLDLAGIYGYTF	TGTGCCAGCAGCTTGGACCTTGCGGGGATCTATGGCTACACCTTC
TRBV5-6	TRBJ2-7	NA	CASSLVRPSSYEQYF	TGTGCCAGCAGCTTGGTTCGACCTAGCTCCTACGAGCAGTACTTC
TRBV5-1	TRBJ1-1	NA	CASSSDGRGSGTEAFF	TGCGCCAGCAGCTCAGATGGGAGGGGGTCCGGCACTGAAGCTTTCTTT
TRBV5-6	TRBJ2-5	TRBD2	CASSLVVPSGRPQETQYF	TGTGCCAGCAGCTTGGTGGTTCCTAGCGGGAGACCCCAAGAGACCCAGTACTTC
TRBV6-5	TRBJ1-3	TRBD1	CASRRDSLSGNTIYF	TGTGCCAGCAGACGGGACAGTTTGTCTGGAAACACCATATATTTT
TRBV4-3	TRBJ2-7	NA	CASSPGLGGRSSYEQYF	TGCGCCAGCAGCCCAGGACTGGGGGGAAGGAGCTCCTACGAGCAGTACTTC
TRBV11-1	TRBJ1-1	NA	CASSPPGQWYTEAFF	TGTGCCAGCAGCCCCCCCGGACAGTGGTACACTGAAGCTTTCTTT
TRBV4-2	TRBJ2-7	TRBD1	CASSPSPDRGLGYAYEQYF	TGTGCCAGCAGCCCCTCCCCCGACAGGGGGCTTGGCTACGCCTACGAGCAGTACTTC
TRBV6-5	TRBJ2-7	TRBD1	CASSPGTGKYEQYF	TGTGCCAGCAGCCCCGGGACAGGGAAGTACGAGCAGTACTTC
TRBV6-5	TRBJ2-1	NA	CASSLHPGTLVDEQFF	TGTGCCAGCAGTTTACACCCGGGAACCCTAGTCGATGAGCAGTTCTTC
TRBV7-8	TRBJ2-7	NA	CASSLRTTYEQYF	TGTGCCAGCAGCTTACGAACAACCTACGAGCAGTACTTC
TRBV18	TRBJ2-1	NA	CASSPLNGGDEQFF	TGTGCCAGCTCACCATTGAATGGGGGCGATGAGCAGTTCTTC
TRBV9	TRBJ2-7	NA	CASSVDGRQYEQYF	TGTGCCAGCAGCGTAGACGGGAGACAGTACGAGCAGTACTTC
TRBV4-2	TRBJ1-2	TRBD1	CASSQETGGLYGYTF	TGTGCCAGCAGCCAAGAAACAGGGGGGCTGTATGGCTACACCTTC
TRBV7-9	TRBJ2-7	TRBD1	CASSKDRGGDEQYF	TGTGCCAGCAGCAAGGACAGGGGAGGAGACGAGCAGTACTTC
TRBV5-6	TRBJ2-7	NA	CASSSVTSVSSYEQYF	TGTGCCAGCAGCTCAGTAACCTCCGTCTCTTCCTACGAGCAGTACTTC